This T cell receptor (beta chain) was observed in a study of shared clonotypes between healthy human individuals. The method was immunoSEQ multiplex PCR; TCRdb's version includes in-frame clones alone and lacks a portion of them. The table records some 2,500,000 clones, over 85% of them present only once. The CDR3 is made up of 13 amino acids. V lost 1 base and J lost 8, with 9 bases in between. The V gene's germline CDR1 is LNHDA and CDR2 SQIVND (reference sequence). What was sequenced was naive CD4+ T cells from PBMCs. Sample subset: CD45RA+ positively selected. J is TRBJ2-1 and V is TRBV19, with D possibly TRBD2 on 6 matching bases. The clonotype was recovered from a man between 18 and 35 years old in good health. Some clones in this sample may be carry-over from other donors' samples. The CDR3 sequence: CASSIVRGYEQFF. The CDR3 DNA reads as TGTGCCAGTAGTATAGTCCGGGGGTATGAGCAGTTCTTC.